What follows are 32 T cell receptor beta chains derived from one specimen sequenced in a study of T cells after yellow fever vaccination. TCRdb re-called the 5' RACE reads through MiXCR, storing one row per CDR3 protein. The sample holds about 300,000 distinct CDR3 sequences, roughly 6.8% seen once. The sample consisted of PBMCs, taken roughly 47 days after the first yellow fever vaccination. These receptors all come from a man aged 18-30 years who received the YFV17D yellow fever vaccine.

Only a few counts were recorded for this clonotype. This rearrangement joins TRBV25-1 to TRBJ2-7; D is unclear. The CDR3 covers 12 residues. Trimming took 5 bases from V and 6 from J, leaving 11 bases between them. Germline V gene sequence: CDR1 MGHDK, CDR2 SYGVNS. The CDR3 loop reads CASSQDLVEQYF. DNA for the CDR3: TGTGCCAGCAGTCAGGATCTGGTCGAGCAGTACTTC.

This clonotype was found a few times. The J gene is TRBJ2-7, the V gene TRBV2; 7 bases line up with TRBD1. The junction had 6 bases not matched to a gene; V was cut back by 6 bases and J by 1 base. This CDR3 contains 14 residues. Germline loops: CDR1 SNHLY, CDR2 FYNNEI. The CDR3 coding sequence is TGTGCCAGCAGAAGACAGGGCCCTTCCTACGAGCAGTACGTC. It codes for CASRRQGPSYEQYV.

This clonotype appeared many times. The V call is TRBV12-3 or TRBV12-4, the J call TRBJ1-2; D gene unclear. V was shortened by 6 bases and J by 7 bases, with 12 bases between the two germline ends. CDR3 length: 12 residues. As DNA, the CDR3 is TGTGCCAGCAGCCGCGAGTCGGGTGGCTACACCTTC. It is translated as CASSRESGGYTF.

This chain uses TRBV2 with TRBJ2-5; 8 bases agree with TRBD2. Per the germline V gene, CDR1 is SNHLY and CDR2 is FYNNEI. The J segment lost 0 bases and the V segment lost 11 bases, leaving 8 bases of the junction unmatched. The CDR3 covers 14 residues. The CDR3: CACTGGVYQETQYF. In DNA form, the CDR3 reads TGTGCCTGCACCGGGGGGGTGTACCAAGAGACCCAGTACTTC.

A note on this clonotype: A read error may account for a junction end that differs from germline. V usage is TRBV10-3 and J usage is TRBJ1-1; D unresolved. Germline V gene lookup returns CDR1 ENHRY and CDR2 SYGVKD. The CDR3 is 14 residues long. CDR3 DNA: TGTGCCATCAGTAAGTCGCTCGAGAACACTGAAGCTTTCTTT. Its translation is CAISKSLENTEAFF.

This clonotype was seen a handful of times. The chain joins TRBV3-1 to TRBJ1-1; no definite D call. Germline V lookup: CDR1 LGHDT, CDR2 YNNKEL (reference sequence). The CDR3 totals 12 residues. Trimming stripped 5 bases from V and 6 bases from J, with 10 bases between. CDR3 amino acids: CASSSASAEAFF. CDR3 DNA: TGTGCCAGCAGCTCGGCGTCGGCTGAAGCTTTCTTT.

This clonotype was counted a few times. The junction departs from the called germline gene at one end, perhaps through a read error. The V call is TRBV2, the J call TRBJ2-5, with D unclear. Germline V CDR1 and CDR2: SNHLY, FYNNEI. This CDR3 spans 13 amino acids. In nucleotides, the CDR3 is TGTGCGAGCAAGGCGCAGCCCCAAGAGACCCAGTACTTC. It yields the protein CASKAQPQETQYF.

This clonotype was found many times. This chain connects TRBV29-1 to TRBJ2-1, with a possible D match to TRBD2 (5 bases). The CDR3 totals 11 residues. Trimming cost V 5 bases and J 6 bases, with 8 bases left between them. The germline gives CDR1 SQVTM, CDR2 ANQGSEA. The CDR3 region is CSVSGVNEQFF. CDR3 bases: TGCAGCGTTTCCGGGGTCAATGAGCAGTTCTTC.

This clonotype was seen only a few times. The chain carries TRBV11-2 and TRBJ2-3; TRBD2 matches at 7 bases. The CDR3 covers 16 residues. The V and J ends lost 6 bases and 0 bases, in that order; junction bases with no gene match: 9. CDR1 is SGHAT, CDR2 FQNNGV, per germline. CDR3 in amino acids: CASRPGTGGSTDTQYF. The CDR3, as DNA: TGTGCCAGCAGACCCGGGACGGGGGGTAGCACAGATACGCAGTATTTT.

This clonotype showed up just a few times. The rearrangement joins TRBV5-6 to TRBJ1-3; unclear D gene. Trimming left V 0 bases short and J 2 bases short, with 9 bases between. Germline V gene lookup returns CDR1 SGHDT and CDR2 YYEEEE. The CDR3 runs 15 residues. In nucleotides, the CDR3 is TGTGCCAGCAGCTTGGGATCCGGGCCTGGAAACACCATATATTTT. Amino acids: CASSLGSGPGNTIYF.

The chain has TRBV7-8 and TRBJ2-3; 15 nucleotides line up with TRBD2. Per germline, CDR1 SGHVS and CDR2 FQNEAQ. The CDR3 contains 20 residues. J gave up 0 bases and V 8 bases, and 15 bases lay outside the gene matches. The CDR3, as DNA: TGTGCCAGCTACCTGGTGTCGGGGACTAGCGGGGGGATGAGCACAGATACGCAGTATTTT. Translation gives CASYLVSGTSGGMSTDTQYF.

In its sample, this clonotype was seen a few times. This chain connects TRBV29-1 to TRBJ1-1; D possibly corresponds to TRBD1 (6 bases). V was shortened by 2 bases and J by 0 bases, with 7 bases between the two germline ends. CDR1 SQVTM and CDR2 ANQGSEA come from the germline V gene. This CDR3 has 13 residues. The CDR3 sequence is CSVETGLNTEAFF. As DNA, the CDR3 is TGCAGCGTTGAAACAGGGTTGAACACTGAAGCTTTCTTT.

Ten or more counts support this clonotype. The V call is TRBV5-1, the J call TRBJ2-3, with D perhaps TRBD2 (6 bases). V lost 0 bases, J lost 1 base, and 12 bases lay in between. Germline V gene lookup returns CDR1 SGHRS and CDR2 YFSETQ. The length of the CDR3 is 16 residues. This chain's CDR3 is CASSLALGGGTDTQYF. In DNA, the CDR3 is TGCGCCAGCAGCTTGGCCCTGGGCGGGGGCACAGATACGCAGTATTTT.

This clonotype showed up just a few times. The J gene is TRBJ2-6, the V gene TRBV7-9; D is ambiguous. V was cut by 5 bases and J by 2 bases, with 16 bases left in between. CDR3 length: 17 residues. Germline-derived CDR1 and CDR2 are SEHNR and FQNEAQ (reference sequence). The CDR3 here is CASSVRSSIPGANVLTF. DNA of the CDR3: TGTGCCAGCAGCGTGCGGTCCTCAATTCCTGGGGCCAACGTCCTGACTTTC.

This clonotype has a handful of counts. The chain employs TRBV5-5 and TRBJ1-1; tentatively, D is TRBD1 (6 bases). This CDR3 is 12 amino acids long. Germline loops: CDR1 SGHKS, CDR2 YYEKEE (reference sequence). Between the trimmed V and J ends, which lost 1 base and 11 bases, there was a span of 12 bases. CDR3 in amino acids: CASSLQGLGAFF. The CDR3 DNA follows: TGTGCCAGCAGCTTGCAGGGGCTGGGGGCTTTCTTT.

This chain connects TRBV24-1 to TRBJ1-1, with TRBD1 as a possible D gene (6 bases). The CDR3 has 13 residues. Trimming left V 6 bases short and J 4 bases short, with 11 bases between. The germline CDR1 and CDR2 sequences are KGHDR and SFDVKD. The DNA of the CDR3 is TGTGCCACCAGTTCGGGGGGCGGCACTGAAGCTTTCTTT. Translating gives CATSSGGGTEAFF.

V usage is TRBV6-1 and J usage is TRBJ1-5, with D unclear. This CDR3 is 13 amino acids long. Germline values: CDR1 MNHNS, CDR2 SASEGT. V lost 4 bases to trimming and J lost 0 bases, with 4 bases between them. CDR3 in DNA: TGTGCCAGCAGTGGGAGTAGCAATCAGCCCCAGCATTTT. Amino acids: CASSGSSNQPQHF.

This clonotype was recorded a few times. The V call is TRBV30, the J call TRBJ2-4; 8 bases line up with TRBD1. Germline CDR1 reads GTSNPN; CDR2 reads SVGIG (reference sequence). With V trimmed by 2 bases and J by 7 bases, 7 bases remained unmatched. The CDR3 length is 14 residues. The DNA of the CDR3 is TGTGCCTGGAGTCCCGGACAGGGCTCGAACATTCAGTACTTC. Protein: CAWSPGQGSNIQYF.

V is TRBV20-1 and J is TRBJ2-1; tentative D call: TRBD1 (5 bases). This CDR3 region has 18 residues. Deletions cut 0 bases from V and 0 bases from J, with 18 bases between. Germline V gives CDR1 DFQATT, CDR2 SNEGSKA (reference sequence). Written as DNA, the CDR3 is TGCAGTGCTAGAGATGCTTCGACGACAGCGATCTCCTACAATGAGCAGTTCTTC. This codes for CSARDASTTAISYNEQFF.

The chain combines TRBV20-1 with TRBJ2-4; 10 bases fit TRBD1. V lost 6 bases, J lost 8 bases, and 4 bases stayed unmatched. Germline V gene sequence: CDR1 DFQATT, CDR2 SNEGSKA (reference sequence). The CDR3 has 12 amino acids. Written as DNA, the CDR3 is TGCAGTGCAAGACAGGGGGCGTACATTCAGTACTTC. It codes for CSARQGAYIQYF.

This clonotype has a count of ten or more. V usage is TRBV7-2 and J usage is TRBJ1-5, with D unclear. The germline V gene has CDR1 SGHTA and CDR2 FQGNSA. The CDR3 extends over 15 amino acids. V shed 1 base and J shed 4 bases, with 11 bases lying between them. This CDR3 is CASSLELVGNQPQHF. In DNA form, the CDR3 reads TGTGCCAGCAGCTTAGAATTGGTAGGGAATCAGCCCCAGCATTTT.

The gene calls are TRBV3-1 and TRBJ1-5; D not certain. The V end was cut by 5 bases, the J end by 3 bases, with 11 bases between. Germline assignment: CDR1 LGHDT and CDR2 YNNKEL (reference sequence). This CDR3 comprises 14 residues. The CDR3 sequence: CASSTGSLNQPQHF. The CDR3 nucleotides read TGTGCCAGCAGCACGGGGTCCCTCAATCAGCCCCAGCATTTT.

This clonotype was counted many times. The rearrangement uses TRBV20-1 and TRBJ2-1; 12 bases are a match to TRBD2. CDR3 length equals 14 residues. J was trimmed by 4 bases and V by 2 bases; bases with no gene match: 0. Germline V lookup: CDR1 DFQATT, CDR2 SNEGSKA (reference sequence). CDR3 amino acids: CSARLAGGYNEQFF. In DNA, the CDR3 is TGCAGTGCTAGACTAGCGGGGGGGTACAATGAGCAGTTCTTC.

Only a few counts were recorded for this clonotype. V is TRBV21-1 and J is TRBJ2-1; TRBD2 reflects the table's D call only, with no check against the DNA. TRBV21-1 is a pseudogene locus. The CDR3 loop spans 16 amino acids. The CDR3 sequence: CASSSYRDSLRHEQFF. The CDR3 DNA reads TGTGCCAGCAGCAGCTACCGGGACTCCTTGAGACATGAGCAGTTCTTC.

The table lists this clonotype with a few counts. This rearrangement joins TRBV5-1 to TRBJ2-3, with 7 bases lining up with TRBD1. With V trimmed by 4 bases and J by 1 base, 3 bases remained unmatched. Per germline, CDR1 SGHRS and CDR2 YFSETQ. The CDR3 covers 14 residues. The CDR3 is CASSIGQGTDTQYF. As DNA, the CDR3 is TGCGCCAGCAGCATAGGACAGGGCACAGATACGCAGTATTTT.

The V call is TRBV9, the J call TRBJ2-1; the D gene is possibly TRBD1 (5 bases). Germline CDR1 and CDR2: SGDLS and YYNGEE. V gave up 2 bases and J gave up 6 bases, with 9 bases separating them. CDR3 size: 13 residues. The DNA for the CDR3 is TGTGCCAGCAGCGTTAGGCAGGGCAATGAGCAGTTCTTC. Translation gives CASSVRQGNEQFF.

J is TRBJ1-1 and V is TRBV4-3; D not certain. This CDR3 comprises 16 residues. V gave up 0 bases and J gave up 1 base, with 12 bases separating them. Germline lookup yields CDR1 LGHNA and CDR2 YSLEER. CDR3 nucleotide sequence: TGCGCCAGCAGCCAAGATGTCAGGTTCCCGAACACTGAAGCTTTCTTT. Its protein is CASSQDVRFPNTEAFF.

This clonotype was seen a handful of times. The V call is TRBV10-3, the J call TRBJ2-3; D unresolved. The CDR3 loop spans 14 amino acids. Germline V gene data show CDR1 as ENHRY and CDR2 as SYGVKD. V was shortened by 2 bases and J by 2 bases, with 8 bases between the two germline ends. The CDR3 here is CAISELGTTDTQYF. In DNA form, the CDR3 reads TGTGCCATCAGTGAGCTCGGCACCACAGATACGCAGTATTTT.

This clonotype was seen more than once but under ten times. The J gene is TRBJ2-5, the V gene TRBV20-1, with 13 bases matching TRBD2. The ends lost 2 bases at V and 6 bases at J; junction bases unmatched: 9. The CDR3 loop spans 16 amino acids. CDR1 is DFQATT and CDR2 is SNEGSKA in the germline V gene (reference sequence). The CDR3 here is CSARPRGLAGAQTQYF. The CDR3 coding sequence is TGCAGTGCTAGACCCCGCGGACTAGCGGGGGCTCAGACCCAGTACTTC.

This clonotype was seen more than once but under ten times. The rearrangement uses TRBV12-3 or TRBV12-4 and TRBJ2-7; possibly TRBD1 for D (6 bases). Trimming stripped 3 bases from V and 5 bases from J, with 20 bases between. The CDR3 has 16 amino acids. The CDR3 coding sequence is TGTGCCAGCAGTTTCATCCTTAACAGGGCGTCTCACGAGCAGTACTTC. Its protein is CASSFILNRASHEQYF.

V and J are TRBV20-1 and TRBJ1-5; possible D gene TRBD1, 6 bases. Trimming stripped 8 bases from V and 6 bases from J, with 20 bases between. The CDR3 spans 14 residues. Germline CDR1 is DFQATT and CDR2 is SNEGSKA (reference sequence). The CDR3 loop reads CSSDPAQGFQPQHF. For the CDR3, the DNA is TGCAGTTCTGACCCGGCACAGGGCTTTCAGCCCCAGCATTTT.

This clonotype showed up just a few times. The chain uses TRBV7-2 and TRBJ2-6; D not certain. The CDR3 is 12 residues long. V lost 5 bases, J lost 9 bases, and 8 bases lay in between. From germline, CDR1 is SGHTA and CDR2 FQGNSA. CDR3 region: CASSVPFNVLTF. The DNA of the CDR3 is TGTGCCAGCAGCGTACCTTTCAACGTCCTGACTTTC.